This T cell receptor beta chain was captured in a study of T cell responses to AZD1222 COVID-19 vaccine. Study findings and constraints: Repertoires were obtained only post-peak T cell response. The donors showed a predominance of white British ancestry and of females, with possible underestimation of clonal diversity.

Germline V lookup: CDR1 SGHTA, CDR2 FQGNSA. This CDR3 spans 13 amino acids. The V gene end was trimmed by 1 base and the J gene end by 10 bases; junction bases not matched to a gene: 6. The repertoire was sequenced with immunoSEQ multiplex PCR; TCRdb's copy has only in-frame clones and lacks some. The sample records tens of thousands of clones, around four fifths being singletons. On this clone: The antigen remains unidentified.

Material: peripheral blood, obtained 28 days after the second AZD1222 dose. This receptor was taken from an adult who received the AZD1222 COVID-19 vaccine. The rearrangement links TRBV7-2 to TRBJ1-1, with TRBD1 matching 7 bases. The CDR3 coding sequence is TGTGCCAGCAGCTTAGAGACAGGGCTGGTAGCTTTCTTT. Protein product: CASSLETGLVAFF.